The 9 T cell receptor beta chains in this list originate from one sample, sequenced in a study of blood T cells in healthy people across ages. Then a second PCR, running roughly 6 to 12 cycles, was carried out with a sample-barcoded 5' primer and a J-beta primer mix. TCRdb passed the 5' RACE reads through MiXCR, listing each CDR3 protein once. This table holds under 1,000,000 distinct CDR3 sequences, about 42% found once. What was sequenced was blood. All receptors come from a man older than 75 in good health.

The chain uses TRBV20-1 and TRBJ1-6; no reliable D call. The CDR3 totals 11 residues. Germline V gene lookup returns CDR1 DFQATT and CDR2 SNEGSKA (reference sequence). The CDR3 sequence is CIDNDNSPLHF. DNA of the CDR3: TGCATTGACAACGATAATTCACCCCTCCACTTT.

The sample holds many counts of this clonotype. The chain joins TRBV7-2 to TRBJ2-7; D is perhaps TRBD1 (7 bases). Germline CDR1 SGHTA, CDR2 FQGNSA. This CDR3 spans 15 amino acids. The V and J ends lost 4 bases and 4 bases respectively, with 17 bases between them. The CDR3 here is CASSSAGGTQYEQYF. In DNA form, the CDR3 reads TGTGCCAGCAGCTCCGCAGGGGGGACCCAATACGAGCAGTACTTC. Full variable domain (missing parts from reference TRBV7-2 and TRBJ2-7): GAGVSQSPSNKVTEKGKDVELRCDPISGHTALYWYRQSLGQGLEFLIYFQGNSAPDKSGLPSDRFSAERTGGSVSTLTIQRTQQEDSAVYLCASSSAGGTQYEQYFGPGTRLTVT.

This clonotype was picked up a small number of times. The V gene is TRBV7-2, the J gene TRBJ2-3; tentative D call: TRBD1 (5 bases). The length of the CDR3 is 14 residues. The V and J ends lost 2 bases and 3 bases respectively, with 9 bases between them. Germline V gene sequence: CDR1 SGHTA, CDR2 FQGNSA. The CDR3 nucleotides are TGTGCCAGCAGCTTAAGACAGAGGACAGATACGCAGTATTTT. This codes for CASSLRQRTDTQYF.

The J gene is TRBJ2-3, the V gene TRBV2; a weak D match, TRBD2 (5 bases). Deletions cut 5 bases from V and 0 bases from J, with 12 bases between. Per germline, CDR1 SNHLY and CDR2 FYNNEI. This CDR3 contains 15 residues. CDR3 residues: CASSSGQQSTDTQYF. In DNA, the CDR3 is TGTGCCAGCAGTAGCGGCCAGCAGAGCACAGATACGCAGTATTTT.

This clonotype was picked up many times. The CDR3 is CASSLVAGDGYTF. CDR3 bases: TGTGCCAGCAGCTTAGTGGCAGGGGATGGCTACACCTTC. V gene TRBV7-2 combines with J gene TRBJ1-2; perhaps TRBD1 as D (6 bases). V lost 1 base and J 6 bases, leaving 9 bases between the germline ends. Germline CDR1 reads SGHTA; CDR2 reads FQGNSA. CDR3 length: 13 residues.

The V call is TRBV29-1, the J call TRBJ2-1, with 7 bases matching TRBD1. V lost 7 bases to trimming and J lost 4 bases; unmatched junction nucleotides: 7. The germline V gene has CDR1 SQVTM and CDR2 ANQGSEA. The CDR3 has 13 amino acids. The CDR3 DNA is TGCAGCGCTGCCAGGGGGTCTTACAATGAGCAGTTCTTC. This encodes CSAARGSYNEQFF.

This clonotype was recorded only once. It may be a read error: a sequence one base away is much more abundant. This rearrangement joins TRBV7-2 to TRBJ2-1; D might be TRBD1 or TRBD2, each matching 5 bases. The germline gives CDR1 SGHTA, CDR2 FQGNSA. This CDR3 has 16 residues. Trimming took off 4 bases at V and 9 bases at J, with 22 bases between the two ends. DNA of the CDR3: TGTGCCAGCAGCTCCCTTGGGACGGTTAGTCACGGTGAGCAGTTCTTC. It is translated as CASSSLGTVSHGEQFF.

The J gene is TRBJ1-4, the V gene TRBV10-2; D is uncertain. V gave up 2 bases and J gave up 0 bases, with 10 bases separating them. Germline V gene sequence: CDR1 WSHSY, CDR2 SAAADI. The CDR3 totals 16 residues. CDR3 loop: CASSEGLTATNEKLFF. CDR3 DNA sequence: TGCGCCAGCAGTGAGGGACTGACCGCAACTAATGAAAAACTGTTTTTT.

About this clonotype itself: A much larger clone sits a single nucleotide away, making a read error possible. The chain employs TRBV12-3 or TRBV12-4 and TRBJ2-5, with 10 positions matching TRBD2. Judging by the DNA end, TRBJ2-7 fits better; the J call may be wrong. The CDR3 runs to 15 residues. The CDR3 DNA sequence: TGTGCCAGCAGTTTTCTAGCGGGAGCAGGGAGCGAGCAGTACTTC. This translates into CASSFLAGAGSEQYF.